The 6 T cell receptor beta chains in this list originate from one sample, sequenced in a study of cytomegalovirus exposure and HLA in healthy donors. Clones were sequenced by immunoSEQ multiplex PCR, and TCRdb holds only the in-frame ones, with some missing. Here the sample spans roughly 190,000 clones, roughly 83% being singletons. Sequenced: PBMCs. These receptors all stem from a woman younger than 35 in good health and CMV-seronegative.

The chain is built from TRBV29-1 and TRBJ2-1; 8 nucleotides match TRBD1. Germline V lookup: CDR1 SQVTM, CDR2 ANQGSEA. CDR3 length: 18 residues. The ends lost 3 bases at V and 1 base at J; junction bases unmatched: 14. The CDR3 DNA follows: TGCAGCGTTGAGTCACCAGGGGGCTTGGAATGGTCCTACAATGAGCAGTTCTTC. This sequence encodes CSVESPGGLEWSYNEQFF.

Only a few counts were recorded for this clone. The chain links TRBV7-2 to TRBJ2-2; D gene unclear. Germline V gene lookup returns CDR1 SGHTA and CDR2 FQGNSA. The CDR3 sequence is 13 residues long. The ends were cut back, 5 bases at V and 7 bases at J, with 11 bases in the middle. CDR3 sequence: CASSPQVGGELFF. The CDR3, as DNA: TGTGCCAGCAGCCCTCAGGTCGGCGGGGAGCTGTTTTTT.

J is TRBJ2-5 and V is TRBV7-6, with D tentatively TRBD2 (5 bases). Deletions cut 7 bases from V and 4 bases from J, with 16 bases between. The CDR3 length is 14 residues. The V gene's germline CDR1 is SGHVS and CDR2 FNYEAQ. In DNA, the CDR3 is TGTGCCAGCACCCCAACCGGGGTGAGAGAGACCCAGTACTTC. Translating gives CASTPTGVRETQYF.

V gene TRBV6-1 combines with J gene TRBJ2-5, with TRBD1 identical over 7 bases. CDR3 length: 14 amino acids. The ends lost 6 bases at V and 1 base at J; junction bases unmatched: 5. Germline V gives CDR1 MNHNS, CDR2 SASEGT. CDR3 nucleotides: TGTGCCAGCAGGAAAGGGACAGCCCAAGAGACCCAGTACTTC. This gives the protein CASRKGTAQETQYF.

This clone has just a few counts. CDR3 amino acids: CASSDRANTGELFF. The CDR3 bases are TGTGCCAGCAGTGACAGGGCTAACACCGGGGAGCTGTTTTTT. J is TRBJ2-2 and V is TRBV6-1; TRBD1 might be the D (5 bases). Germline V gene data show CDR1 as MNHNS and CDR2 as SASEGT. V lost 3 bases and J lost 2, with 7 bases in between. CDR3 length: 14 residues.

This clone is a singleton in its sample. The rearrangement joins TRBV13 to TRBJ2-1; 10 bases match TRBD2. Germline V lookup: CDR1 PRHDT, CDR2 FYEKMQ (reference sequence). The CDR3 loop spans 16 amino acids. Trimming at V came to 1 base and at J to 10 bases, leaving 10 bases not matched to a gene. The CDR3 protein is CASSLDLLAGAGEQFF. CDR3 sequence (DNA): TGTGCCAGCAGCTTAGATCTGCTAGCGGGGGCGGGGGAGCAGTTCTTC.